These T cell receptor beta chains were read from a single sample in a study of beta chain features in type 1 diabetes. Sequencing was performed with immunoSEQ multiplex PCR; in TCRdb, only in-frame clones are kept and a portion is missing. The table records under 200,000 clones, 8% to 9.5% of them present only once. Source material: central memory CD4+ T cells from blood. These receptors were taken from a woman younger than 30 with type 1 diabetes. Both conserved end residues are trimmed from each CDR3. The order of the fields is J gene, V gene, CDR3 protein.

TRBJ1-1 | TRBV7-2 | ASSSDRNTEAF
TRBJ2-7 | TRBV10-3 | AISDGQGFYEQY
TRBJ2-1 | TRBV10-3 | AISEGTGRYNEQF
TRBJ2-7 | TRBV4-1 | ASSQPGQGVEQY
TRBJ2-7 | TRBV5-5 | ASSLAGQFYEQY
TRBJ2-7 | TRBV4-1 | ASSRHLAESSYEQY
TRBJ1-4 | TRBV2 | ASSVQGEKLF
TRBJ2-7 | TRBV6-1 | ASLGEWYEQY
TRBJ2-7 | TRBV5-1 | ASSSKGGLAGGVYEQY
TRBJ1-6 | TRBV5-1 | ASSFDDLSSPLH
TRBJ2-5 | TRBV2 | ASRDPGLAGVDEQY
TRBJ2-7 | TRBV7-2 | ASSPSGGGYEQY
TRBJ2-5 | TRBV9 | ASSVDLGQETQY
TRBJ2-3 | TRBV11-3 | ASSLGASGTNRGY
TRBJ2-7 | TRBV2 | ASSSGKSSYEQY
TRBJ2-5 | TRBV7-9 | ASSPGAQETQY
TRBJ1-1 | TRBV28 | ASLRGANLNTEAF